This is a list of T cell receptor beta chains from one sample in a study of shared clonotypes between healthy human individuals. TCRdb keeps only in-frame clones here, not all; method: immunoSEQ multiplex PCR. The data contain about 1,900,000 clones, about 95% of them singletons. Material for sequencing was naive CD8+ T cells sorted from blood. The receptor source for this set is a young man in good health. Each CDR3 is given with its conserved first and last residue. Each record gives: D gene, clone size, J gene, V gene, CDR3 protein, CDR3 DNA. The D gene is left open where the match is weak. Part of the rows lack a size; the others show once, few, many or a class for expanded clones.

D gene: .; clone size: .; J gene: TRBJ2-5; V gene: TRBV10-3; CDR3 protein: CAISVSDSQETQYF; CDR3 DNA: TGTGCCATCAGTGTAAGCGACAGCCAAGAGACCCAGTACTTC
D gene: TRBD2; clone size: .; J gene: TRBJ2-7; V gene: TRBV2; CDR3 protein: CASRPGTSGRFYEQYF; CDR3 DNA: TGTGCCAGCAGGCCCGGGACTAGCGGGAGGTTTTACGAGCAGTACTTC
D gene: .; clone size: .; J gene: TRBJ1-1; V gene: TRBV7-6; CDR3 protein: CASSSFDSNTEAFF; CDR3 DNA: TGTGCCAGCAGCTCGTTCGACTCGAACACTGAAGCTTTCTTT
D gene: .; clone size: .; J gene: TRBJ1-2; V gene: TRBV5-4; CDR3 protein: CASSLEGGYGYTF; CDR3 DNA: TGTGCCAGCAGCTTGGAGGGGGGGTATGGCTACACCTTC
D gene: .; clone size: .; J gene: TRBJ2-6; V gene: TRBV11-2; CDR3 protein: CASSSRGANVLTF; CDR3 DNA: TGTGCCAGCAGCAGCCGTGGGGCCAACGTCCTGACTTTC
D gene: TRBD1; clone size: once; J gene: TRBJ1-1; V gene: TRBV5-1; CDR3 protein: CASSLYDDRGGTEAFF; CDR3 DNA: TGCGCCAGCAGCTTGTATGATGACAGGGGGGGTACTGAAGCTTTCTTT
D gene: TRBD1; clone size: .; J gene: TRBJ2-3; V gene: TRBV29-1; CDR3 protein: CSVEPGQDTDTQYF; CDR3 DNA: TGCAGCGTTGAACCGGGACAGGACACAGATACGCAGTATTTT
D gene: .; clone size: .; J gene: TRBJ2-2; V gene: TRBV7-9; CDR3 protein: CASSPTVNTGELFF; CDR3 DNA: TGTGCCAGCAGCCCGACAGTGAACACCGGGGAGCTGTTTTTT
D gene: TRBD2; clone size: .; J gene: TRBJ2-3; V gene: TRBV7-8; CDR3 protein: CASSGPRTRGKLADTQYF; CDR3 DNA: TGTGCCAGCAGCGGACCCCGGACTAGAGGGAAATTGGCGGATACGCAGTATTTT
D gene: .; clone size: .; J gene: TRBJ1-5; V gene: TRBV4-1; CDR3 protein: CASSLAQSGAQPQHF; CDR3 DNA: TGCGCCAGCAGCCTCGCTCAGTCAGGGGCTCAGCCCCAGCATTTT
D gene: TRBD1; clone size: .; J gene: TRBJ1-4; V gene: TRBV7-9; CDR3 protein: CASSLEQGVYEKLFF; CDR3 DNA: TGTGCCAGCAGCTTAGAACAGGGGGTTTATGAAAAACTGTTTTTT